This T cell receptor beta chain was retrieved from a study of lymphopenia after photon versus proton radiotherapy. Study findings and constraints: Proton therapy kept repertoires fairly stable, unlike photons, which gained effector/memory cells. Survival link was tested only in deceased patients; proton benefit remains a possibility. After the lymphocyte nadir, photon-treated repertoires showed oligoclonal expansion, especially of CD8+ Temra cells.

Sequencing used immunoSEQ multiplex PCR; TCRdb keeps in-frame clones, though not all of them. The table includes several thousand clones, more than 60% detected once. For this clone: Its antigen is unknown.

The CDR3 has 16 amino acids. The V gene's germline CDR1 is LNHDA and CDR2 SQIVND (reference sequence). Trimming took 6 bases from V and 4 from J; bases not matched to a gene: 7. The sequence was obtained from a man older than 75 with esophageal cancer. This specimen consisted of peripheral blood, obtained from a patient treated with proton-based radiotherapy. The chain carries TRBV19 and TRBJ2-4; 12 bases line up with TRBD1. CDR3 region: CASRFVGQGAKNIQYF. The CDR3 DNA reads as TGTGCCAGTAGGTTTGTGGGACAGGGGGCGAAAAACATTCAGTACTTC.